This TCR beta chain was identified in a study of OX40 agonist ivuxolimab in advanced cancers. Study-wide context: Eligibility rules accepted prior anti-PD-1, anti-PD-L1 or anti-CTLA-4 therapy, and under 45% had some.

This table comes from immunoSEQ multiplex PCR, and its TCRdb copy is limited to in-frame clones, with some not included. The data contain 20,000 to 30,000 clones, around 85% of them singletons. A note on this clone: Its specificity is unknown.

The study's findings and limits: Clones of CD4+ and CD8+ blood T cells grew by week 6 at doses of 0.1 to 3.0 mg/kg. Also showing low normalized T-cell clonal expansion were some of the nonresponders.

Per the germline V gene, CDR1 is LGHNA and CDR2 is YNFKEQ. CDR3 length: 13 amino acids. V lost 3 bases and J lost 8, with 8 bases in between. The specimen was CD4+ or CD8+ T cells sorted from blood, collected in a trial of the OX40 agonist ivuxolimab. This sequence originates from an adult with an advanced solid tumor such as melanoma, head and neck, liver or kidney cancer. This chain uses TRBV4-2 with TRBJ1-6; possibly TRBD1 for D (6 bases). This CDR3 is CASSHHRDSPLHF. The CDR3 nucleotides read TGTGCCAGCAGCCATCACAGGGATTCACCCCTCCACTTT.